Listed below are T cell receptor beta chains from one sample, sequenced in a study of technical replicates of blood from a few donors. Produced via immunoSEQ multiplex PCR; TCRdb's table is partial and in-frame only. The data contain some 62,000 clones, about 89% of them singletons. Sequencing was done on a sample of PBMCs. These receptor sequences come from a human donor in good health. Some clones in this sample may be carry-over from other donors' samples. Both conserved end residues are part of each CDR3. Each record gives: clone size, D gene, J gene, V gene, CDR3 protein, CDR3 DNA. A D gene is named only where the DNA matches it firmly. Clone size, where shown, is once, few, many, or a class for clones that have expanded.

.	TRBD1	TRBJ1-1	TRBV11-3	CASSRRGDTEAFF	TGTGCCAGCAGCCGCAGGGGGGACACTGAAGCTTTCTTT
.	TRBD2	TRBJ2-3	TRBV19	CASSISGRVTDTQYF	TGTGCCAGTAGTATAAGCGGGAGGGTCACAGATACGCAGTATTTT
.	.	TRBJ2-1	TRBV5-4	CASSLQVPDEQFF	TGTGCCAGCAGCTTACAGGTCCCAGATGAGCAGTTCTTC
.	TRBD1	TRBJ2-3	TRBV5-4	CASSQGQGPQYF	TGTGCCAGCAGCCAGGGACAGGGCCCGCAGTATTTT
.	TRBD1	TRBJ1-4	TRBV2	CASSEAKRTGQNNEKLFF	TGTGCCAGCAGTGAAGCAAAGCGCACGGGACAGAATAATGAAAAACTGTTTTTT
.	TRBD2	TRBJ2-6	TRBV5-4	CASSLSLAGAGANVLTF	TGTGCCAGCAGCTTGAGTCTAGCGGGAGCCGGGGCCAACGTCCTGACTTTC
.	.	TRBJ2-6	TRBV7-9	CASSSRMNRPDGANVLTF	TGTGCCAGCAGCTCGAGGATGAACCGGCCTGATGGGGCCAACGTCCTGACTTTC
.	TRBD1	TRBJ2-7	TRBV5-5	CASSLAGGSYEQYF	TGTGCCAGCAGCTTGGCAGGGGGCTCCTACGAGCAGTACTTC
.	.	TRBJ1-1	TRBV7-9	CASRETPRVAFF	TGTGCCAGCAGGGAGACTCCGAGGGTAGCTTTCTTT
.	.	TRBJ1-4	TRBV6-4	CASSLLGLLDEKLFF	TGTGCCAGCAGCCTTCTGGGACTGTTGGACGAAAAACTGTTTTTT
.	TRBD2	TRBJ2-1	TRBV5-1	CASSAQRGLPSNEQFF	TGCGCCAGCAGCGCCCAGCGGGGGCTCCCCTCGAATGAGCAGTTCTTC
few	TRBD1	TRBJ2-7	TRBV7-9	CASSTETGGEQYF	TGTGCCAGCAGCACCGAAACAGGGGGCGAGCAGTACTTC
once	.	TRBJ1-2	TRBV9	CASSAPGQYGYTF	TGTGCCAGCAGCGCCCCCGGACAGTATGGCTACACCTTC
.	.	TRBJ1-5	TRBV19	CASSIEGGQPQHF	TGTGCCAGTAGTATAGAGGGAGGGCAGCCCCAGCATTTT
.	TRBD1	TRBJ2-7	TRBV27	CASKGQPQEQYF	TGTGCCAGCAAGGGACAGCCCCAGGAGCAGTACTTC
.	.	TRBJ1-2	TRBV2	CASSRDIYGYTF	TGTGCCAGCAGTCGTGACATCTATGGCTACACCTTC
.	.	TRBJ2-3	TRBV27	CASGRRDSLVTSSTDTQYF	TGTGCCAGCGGCCGCCGGGACTCGCTTGTTACCTCTAGCACAGATACGCAGTATTTT
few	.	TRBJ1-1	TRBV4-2	CASSQDLGAEAFF	TGTGCCAGCAGCCAAGATTTAGGGGCTGAAGCTTTCTTT
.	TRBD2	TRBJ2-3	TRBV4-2	CASSQDGGGALADTQYF	TGTGCCAGCAGCCAAGATGGCGGGGGGGCCCTCGCAGATACGCAGTATTTT
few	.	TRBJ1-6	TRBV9	CASSVDQAPNSPLHF	TGTGCCAGCAGCGTAGACCAGGCACCTAATTCACCCCTCCACTTT
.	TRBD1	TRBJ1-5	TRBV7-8	CASSLANRGRQPQHF	TGTGCCAGCAGCTTAGCGAACAGGGGGCGGCAGCCCCAGCATTTT
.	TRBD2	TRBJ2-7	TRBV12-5	CASGLEPGGEGQYF	TGTGCTAGTGGTTTGGAACCCGGTGGGGAGGGGCAGTACTTC
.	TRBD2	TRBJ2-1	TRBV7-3	CASSTGLAGYNEQFF	TGTGCCAGCAGCACGGGGCTAGCGGGGTACAATGAGCAGTTCTTC
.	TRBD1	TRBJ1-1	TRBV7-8	CASSFGDRVPFF	TGTGCCAGCAGCTTCGGTGACAGGGTCCCTTTCTTT
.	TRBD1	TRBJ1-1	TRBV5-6	CASSIRQGHAEAFF	TGTGCCAGCAGCATACGACAGGGGCACGCTGAAGCTTTCTTT
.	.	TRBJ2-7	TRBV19	CASSIQGLGEQYF	TGTGCCAGTAGTATTCAGGGTCTGGGCGAGCAGTACTTC
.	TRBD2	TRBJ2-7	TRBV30	CAWSVSRGLLMSYEQYF	TGTGCCTGGAGTGTAAGTAGGGGACTACTTATGTCTTACGAGCAGTACTTC
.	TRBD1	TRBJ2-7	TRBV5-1	CASRWTGGDEQYF	TGCGCCAGTCGGTGGACAGGGGGGGACGAGCAGTACTTC
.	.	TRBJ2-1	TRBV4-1	CASSLTSRTGGRNEQFF	TGCGCCAGCAGCCTAACTTCACGGACGGGGGGCCGTAATGAGCAGTTCTTC
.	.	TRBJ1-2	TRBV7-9	CASSFPGLPAGYTF	TGTGCCAGCAGCTTTCCGGGACTCCCGGCGGGCTACACCTTC
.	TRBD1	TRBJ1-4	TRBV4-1	CASSNQGARTNEKLFF	TGCGCCAGCAGCAACCAGGGGGCGCGTACTAATGAAAAACTGTTTTTT
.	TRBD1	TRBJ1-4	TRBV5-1	CASSSTGTGWGELFF	TGCGCCAGCAGCTCGACCGGGACAGGGTGGGGAGAACTGTTTTTT
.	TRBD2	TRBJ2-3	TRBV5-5	CASSLAEGAGSGRTQYF	TGTGCCAGCAGCTTGGCCGAGGGGGCTGGTAGCGGGAGGACGCAGTATTTT
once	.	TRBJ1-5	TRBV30	CAWSVGGARQPQHF	TGTGCCTGGAGTGTTGGGGGGGCTAGGCAGCCCCAGCATTTT
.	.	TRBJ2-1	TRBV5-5	CASSLLPSYNEQFF	TGTGCCAGCAGCTTACTACCCTCCTACAATGAGCAGTTCTTC
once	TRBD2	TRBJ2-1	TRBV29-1	CSVGTSLNEQFF	TGCAGCGTTGGGACTAGTCTGAATGAGCAGTTCTTC
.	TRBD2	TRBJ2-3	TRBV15	CATSRGRSRGLSSSTDTQYF	TGTGCCACCAGCAGGGGGCGGTCGAGGGGACTATCATCTAGCACAGATACGCAGTATTTT
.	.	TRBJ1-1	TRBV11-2	CASSLLKNTEAFF	TGTGCCAGCAGCTTATTAAAGAACACTGAAGCTTTCTTT
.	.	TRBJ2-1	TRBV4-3	CASSQESRAGSYNEQFF	TGCGCCAGCAGCCAAGAATCGCGAGCGGGTTCCTACAATGAGCAGTTCTTC
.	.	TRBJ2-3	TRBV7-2	CASSPSRLDTQYF	TGTGCCAGCAGTCCTTCGCGGTTAGATACGCAGTATTTT
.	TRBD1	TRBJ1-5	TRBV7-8	CASSVQGALNQPQHF	TGTGCCAGCAGCGTCCAGGGGGCGCTTAATCAGCCCCAGCATTTT
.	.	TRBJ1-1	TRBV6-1	CASSDAQGWVTEAFF	TGTGCCAGCAGTGACGCTCAGGGTTGGGTGACTGAAGCTTTCTTT
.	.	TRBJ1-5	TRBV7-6	CASSPQGGGEGQPQHF	TGTGCCAGCAGCCCTCAAGGCGGCGGGGAGGGTCAGCCCCAGCATTTT
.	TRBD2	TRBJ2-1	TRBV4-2	CASSQGGEGLDDEQFF	TGTGCCAGCAGCCAAGGGGGGGAGGGCCTAGACGATGAGCAGTTCTTC
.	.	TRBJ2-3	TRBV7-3	CASSWTRSTDTQYF	TGTGCCAGCAGCTGGACTCGTTCCACAGATACGCAGTATTTT
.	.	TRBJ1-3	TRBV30	CAWGTGVSGNTIYF	TGTGCCTGGGGTACGGGGGTCTCTGGAAACACCATATATTTT
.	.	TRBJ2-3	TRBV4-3	CASSQGREKTQYF	TGCGCCAGCAGCCAAGGTCGAGAGAAAACGCAGTATTTT
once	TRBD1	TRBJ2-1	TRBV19	CASRVGQGLRNEQFF	TGTGCCAGTAGGGTGGGACAGGGATTACGCAATGAGCAGTTCTTC
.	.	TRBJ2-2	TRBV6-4	CASSDREGGELFF	TGTGCCAGCAGTGACCGGGAAGGCGGGGAGCTGTTTTTT
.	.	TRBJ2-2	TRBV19	CASSFGSFTGELFF	TGTGCCAGTAGTTTCGGGAGTTTCACCGGGGAGCTGTTTTTT
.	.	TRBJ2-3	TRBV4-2	CASSQGAGGTDTQYF	TGTGCCAGCAGCCAAGGGGCAGGGGGCACAGATACGCAGTATTTT
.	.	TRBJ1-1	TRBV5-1	CASSSQGMNTEAFF	TGCGCCAGCAGCTCCCAGGGCATGAACACTGAAGCTTTCTTT
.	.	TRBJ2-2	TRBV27	CASREGSGGGTGELFF	TGTGCCAGCAGGGAGGGTTCAGGGGGAGGCACCGGGGAGCTGTTTTTT
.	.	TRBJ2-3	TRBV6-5	CASTQPGTDTQYF	TGTGCCAGCACCCAGCCGGGGACAGATACGCAGTATTTT